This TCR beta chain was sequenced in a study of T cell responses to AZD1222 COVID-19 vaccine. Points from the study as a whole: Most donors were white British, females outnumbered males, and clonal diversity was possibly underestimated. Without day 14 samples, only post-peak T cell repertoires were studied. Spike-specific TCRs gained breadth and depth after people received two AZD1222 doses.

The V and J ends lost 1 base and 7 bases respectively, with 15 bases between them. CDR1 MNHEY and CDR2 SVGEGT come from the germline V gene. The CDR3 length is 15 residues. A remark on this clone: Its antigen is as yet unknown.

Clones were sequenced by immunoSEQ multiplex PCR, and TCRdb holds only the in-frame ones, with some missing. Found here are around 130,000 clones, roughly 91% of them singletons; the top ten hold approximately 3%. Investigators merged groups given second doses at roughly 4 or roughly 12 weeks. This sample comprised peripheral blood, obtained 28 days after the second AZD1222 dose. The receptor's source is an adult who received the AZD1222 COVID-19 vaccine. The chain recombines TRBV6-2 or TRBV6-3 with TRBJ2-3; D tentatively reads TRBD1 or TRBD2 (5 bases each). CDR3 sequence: CASSYFGTKGYTQYF. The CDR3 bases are TGTGCCAGCAGTTACTTCGGGACGAAGGGGTATACGCAGTATTTT.